These T cell receptor beta chains were read from a single sample in a study of T cell responses to AZD1222 COVID-19 vaccine. The table came from immunoSEQ multiplex PCR; TCRdb's copy has only in-frame clones and leaves some out. The table has approximately 170,000 clones, about 90% seen once. Source: peripheral blood, taken 28 days after the second AZD1222 dose. These receptors were obtained from an adult who received the AZD1222 COVID-19 vaccine. Each CDR3 is given with its conserved first and last residue. A D gene is named only where the DNA matches it firmly. Clone size is not always given. Where it is, it says once, few, many or a class for expanded clones.

CDR3aa: CASSLQGSNQPQHF
CDR3nt: TGTGCCAGCAGCCTACAGGGATCCAATCAGCCCCAGCATTTT
d_gene: .
v_gene: TRBV6-5
len: 14
j_gene: TRBJ1-5
abundance: .

CDR3aa: CASSEGHGINQPQHF
CDR3nt: TGTGCCAGCAGTGAAGGGCACGGCATAAATCAGCCCCAGCATTTT
d_gene: .
v_gene: TRBV25-1
len: 15
j_gene: TRBJ1-5
abundance: .

CDR3aa: CASSYVMGQGNTEAFF
CDR3nt: TGTGCCAGCAGTTACGTAATGGGACAGGGGAACACTGAAGCTTTCTTT
d_gene: TRBD1
v_gene: TRBV6-2/TRBV6-3
len: 16
j_gene: TRBJ1-1
abundance: .

CDR3aa: CASSQAQGVFRQETQYF
CDR3nt: TGTGCCAGCAGCCAAGCCCAGGGGGTTTTTCGGCAAGAGACCCAGTACTTC
d_gene: TRBD1
v_gene: TRBV3-1/TRBV3-2
len: 17
j_gene: TRBJ2-5
abundance: once

CDR3aa: CASSDSWGSTDTQYF
CDR3nt: TGTGCCAGCAGTGACTCCTGGGGAAGCACAGATACGCAGTATTTT
d_gene: .
v_gene: TRBV6-4
len: 15
j_gene: TRBJ2-3
abundance: .

CDR3aa: CASSQEWTGSYNEQFF
CDR3nt: TGCGCCAGCAGCCAAGAATGGACAGGTTCCTACAATGAGCAGTTCTTC
d_gene: TRBD1
v_gene: TRBV4-1
len: 16
j_gene: TRBJ2-1
abundance: .

CDR3aa: CASSPLSNQPQHF
CDR3nt: TGTGCCAGCTCACCGCTTAGCAATCAGCCCCAGCATTTT
d_gene: .
v_gene: TRBV18
len: 13
j_gene: TRBJ1-5
abundance: .

CDR3aa: CASSLRAHYNEQFF
CDR3nt: TGTGCCAGCAGTTTGCGGGCCCACTACAATGAGCAGTTCTTC
d_gene: .
v_gene: TRBV27
len: 14
j_gene: TRBJ2-1
abundance: .

CDR3aa: CASSLRGQGAEAFF
CDR3nt: TGTGCCAGCTCCCTCCGGGGACAGGGTGCTGAAGCTTTCTTT
d_gene: TRBD1
v_gene: TRBV18
len: 14
j_gene: TRBJ1-1
abundance: .

CDR3aa: CASSLGPRYGYTF
CDR3nt: TGTGCCAGCAGTTTAGGCCCGAGGTATGGCTACACCTTC
d_gene: .
v_gene: TRBV27
len: 13
j_gene: TRBJ1-2
abundance: .

CDR3aa: CASGQFTQYF
CDR3nt: TGTGCCAGCGGTCAGTTCACCCAGTACTTC
d_gene: .
v_gene: TRBV27
len: 10
j_gene: TRBJ2-5
abundance: .

CDR3aa: CASSSSTPGLATITPYEQYF
CDR3nt: TGTGCCAGCAGTTCCTCTACACCGGGACTAGCGACAATTACTCCCTACGAGCAGTACTTC
d_gene: TRBD2
v_gene: TRBV27
len: 20
j_gene: TRBJ2-7
abundance: .

CDR3aa: CSVVGRFNTEAFF
CDR3nt: TGCAGCGTTGTAGGACGCTTTAACACTGAAGCTTTCTTT
d_gene: .
v_gene: TRBV29-1
len: 13
j_gene: TRBJ1-1
abundance: .

CDR3aa: CSGEGARTGELFF
CDR3nt: TGCAGCGGGGAGGGGGCGAGGACCGGGGAGCTGTTTTTT
d_gene: .
v_gene: TRBV29-1
len: 13
j_gene: TRBJ2-2
abundance: .

CDR3aa: CASSSGSYEQYF
CDR3nt: TGTGCCAGCTCTAGCGGCTCCTACGAGCAGTACTTC
d_gene: .
v_gene: TRBV18
len: 12
j_gene: TRBJ2-7
abundance: .

CDR3aa: CASSPRQASSSYEQYF
CDR3nt: TGTGCCAGCAGCCCGAGACAGGCCTCTAGCTCCTACGAGCAGTACTTC
d_gene: .
v_gene: TRBV11-2
len: 16
j_gene: TRBJ2-7
abundance: .